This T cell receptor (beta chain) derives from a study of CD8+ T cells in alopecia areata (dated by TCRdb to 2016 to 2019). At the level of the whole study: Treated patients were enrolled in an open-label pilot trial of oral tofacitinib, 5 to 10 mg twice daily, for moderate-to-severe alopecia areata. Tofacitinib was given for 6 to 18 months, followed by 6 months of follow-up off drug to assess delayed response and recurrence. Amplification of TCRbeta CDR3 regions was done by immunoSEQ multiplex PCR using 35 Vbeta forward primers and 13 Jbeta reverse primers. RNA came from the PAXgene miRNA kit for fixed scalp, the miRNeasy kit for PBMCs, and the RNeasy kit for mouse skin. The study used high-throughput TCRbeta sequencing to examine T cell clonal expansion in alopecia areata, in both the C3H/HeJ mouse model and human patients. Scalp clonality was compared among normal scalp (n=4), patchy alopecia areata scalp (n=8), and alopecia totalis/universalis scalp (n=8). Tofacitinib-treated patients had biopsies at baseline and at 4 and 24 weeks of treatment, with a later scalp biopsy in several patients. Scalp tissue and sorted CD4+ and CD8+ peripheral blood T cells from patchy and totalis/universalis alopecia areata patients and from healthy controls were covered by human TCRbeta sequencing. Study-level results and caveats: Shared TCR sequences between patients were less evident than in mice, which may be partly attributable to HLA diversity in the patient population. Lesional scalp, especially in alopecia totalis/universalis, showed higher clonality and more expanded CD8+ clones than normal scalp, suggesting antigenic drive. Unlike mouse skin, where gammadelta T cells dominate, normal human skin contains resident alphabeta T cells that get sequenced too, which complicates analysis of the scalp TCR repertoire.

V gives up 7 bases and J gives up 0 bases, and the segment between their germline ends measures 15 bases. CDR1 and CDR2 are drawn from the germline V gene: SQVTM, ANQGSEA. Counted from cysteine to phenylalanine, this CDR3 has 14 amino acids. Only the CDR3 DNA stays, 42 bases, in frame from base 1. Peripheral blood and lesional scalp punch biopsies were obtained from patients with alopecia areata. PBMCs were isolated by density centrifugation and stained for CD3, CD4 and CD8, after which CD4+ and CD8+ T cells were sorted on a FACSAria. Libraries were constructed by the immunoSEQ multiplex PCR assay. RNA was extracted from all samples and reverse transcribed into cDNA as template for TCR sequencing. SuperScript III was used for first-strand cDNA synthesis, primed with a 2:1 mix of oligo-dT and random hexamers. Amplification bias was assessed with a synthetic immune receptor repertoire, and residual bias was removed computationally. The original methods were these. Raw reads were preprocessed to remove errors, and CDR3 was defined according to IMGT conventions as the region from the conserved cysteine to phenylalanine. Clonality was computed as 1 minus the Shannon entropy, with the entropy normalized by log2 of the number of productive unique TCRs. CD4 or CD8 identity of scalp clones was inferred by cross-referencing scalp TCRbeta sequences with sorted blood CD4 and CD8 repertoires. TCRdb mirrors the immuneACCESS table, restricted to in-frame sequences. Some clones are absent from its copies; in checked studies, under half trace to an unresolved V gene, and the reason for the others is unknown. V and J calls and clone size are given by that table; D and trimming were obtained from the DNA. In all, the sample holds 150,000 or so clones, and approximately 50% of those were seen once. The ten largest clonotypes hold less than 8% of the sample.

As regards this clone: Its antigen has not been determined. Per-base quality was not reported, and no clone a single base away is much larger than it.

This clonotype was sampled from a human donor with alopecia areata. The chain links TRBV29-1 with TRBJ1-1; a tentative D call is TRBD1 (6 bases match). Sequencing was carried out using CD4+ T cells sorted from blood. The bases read TGCAGCGCCACCACACAGGGCATGAACACTGAAGCTTTCTTT. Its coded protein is CSATTQGMNTEAFF. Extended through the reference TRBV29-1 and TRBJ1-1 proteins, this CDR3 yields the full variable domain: SAVISQKPSRDICQRGTSLTIQCQVDSQVTMMFWYRQQPGQSLTLIATANQGSEATYESGFVIDKFPISRPNLTFSTLTVSNMSPEDSSIYLCSATTQGMNTEAFFGQGTRLTVV.